The 19 T cell receptor beta chains in this list originate from one sample, sequenced in a study of T cell changes during pregnancy in multiple sclerosis. The repertoire was sequenced with immunoSEQ multiplex PCR; TCRdb's copy has only in-frame clones and lacks some. The data hold about 100,000 clones, with just over 90% observed a single time. The sequences come from peripheral blood, collected in the second trimester of pregnancy. These receptors were taken from a female donor with multiple sclerosis, enrolled in a pregnancy study.

V gene TRBV29-1 combines with J gene TRBJ2-1; the D is unclear. CDR1 is SQVTM and CDR2 is ANQGSEA in the germline V gene. This CDR3 region has 11 residues. The V and J ends lost 8 bases and 7 bases respectively, with 12 bases between them. This CDR3 is CSTLSGNEQFF. CDR3 DNA sequence: TGCAGCACATTGTCGGGTAATGAGCAGTTCTTC.

The chain carries TRBV28 and TRBJ2-3, with TRBD2 as a possible D gene (7 bases). Germline lookup yields CDR1 MDHEN and CDR2 SYDVKM. Trimming cost V 8 bases and J 4 bases, with 22 bases left between them. The CDR3 contains 16 residues. CDR3 sequence: CASARRGRGMADTQYF. The CDR3 DNA reads as TGTGCCAGCGCGCGACGGGGGCGGGGGATGGCAGATACGCAGTATTTT.

J is TRBJ2-5 and V is TRBV11-2, with a weak D call TRBD2 (5 bases). Germline CDR1 is SGHAT and CDR2 is FQNNGV. This CDR3 contains 18 residues. Trimming pared 2 bases from V and 4 bases from J, leaving 23 bases between. In DNA form, the CDR3 reads TGTGCCAGCAGCTTATCTACCCCCTCCCCGGGAATTAGAGAGACCCAGTACTTC. This codes for CASSLSTPSPGIRETQYF.

The chain's CDR3 is CASSFRTSGGPYNEQFF. The CDR3 DNA sequence: TGTGCCAGCAGCTTTCGGACTAGCGGGGGACCCTACAATGAGCAGTTCTTC. The chain couples TRBV7-2 to TRBJ2-1; TRBD2 matches 13 bases. The CDR3 runs to 17 residues. The ends lost 3 bases at V and 2 bases at J; junction bases unmatched: 4. Germline V gives CDR1 SGHTA, CDR2 FQGNSA.

This chain joins TRBV5-6 and TRBJ1-6; TRBD1 is a possible D gene (5 bases). Germline V gives CDR1 SGHDT, CDR2 YYEEEE. This CDR3 comprises 14 residues. The germline V and J ends were trimmed by 0 bases and 10 bases, with 11 bases remaining between them. The CDR3 sequence: CASSLGQQGSPLHF. CDR3 sequence (DNA): TGTGCCAGCAGCTTGGGACAGCAAGGATCACCCCTCCACTTT.

The V call is TRBV4-1, the J call TRBJ2-1; TRBD1 is a possible D gene (7 bases). This CDR3 spans 16 amino acids. V was shortened by 0 bases and J by 4 bases, with 13 bases between the two germline ends. Germline V gene data show CDR1 as MGHRA and CDR2 as YSYEKL. The CDR3 loop is CASSQDSAGGYNEQFF. Here the CDR3 DNA reads TGCGCCAGCAGCCAAGATTCCGCAGGGGGGTACAATGAGCAGTTCTTC.

V and J are TRBV29-1 and TRBJ1-2; 7 bases are shared with TRBD1. This CDR3 has 11 amino acids. V dropped 7 bases and J dropped 8; count of bases not matched to a gene: 7. Per the germline V gene, CDR1 is SQVTM and CDR2 is ANQGSEA. CDR3 DNA: TGCAGCGGTGGACAGGCAGGCGGCTACACCTTC. This codes for CSGGQAGGYTF.

The chain has TRBV29-1 and TRBJ2-3; no clear D. V was clipped by 4 bases and J by 5 bases, with 4 bases between them. CDR3 length equals 10 residues. Germline values: CDR1 SQVTM, CDR2 ANQGSEA. CDR3 in DNA: TGCAGCGTTGCGGTAGATACGCAGTATTTT. It translates to CSVAVDTQYF.

J is TRBJ1-6 and V is TRBV27, with no clear D. Germline-derived CDR1 and CDR2 are MNHEY and SMNVEV (reference sequence). Trimming removed 8 bases at V and 8 bases at J, with 13 bases between. The CDR3 is 13 residues long. The CDR3 nucleotides read TGTGCCAGCGCCCGGAGGGAGGATTCACCCCTCCACTTT. It encodes CASARREDSPLHF.

The chain has TRBV15 and TRBJ2-7; D remains ambiguous. Deletions cut 5 bases from V and 3 bases from J, with 14 bases between. This CDR3 is built from 14 residues. Germline V CDR1 and CDR2: LNHNV, YYDKDF (reference sequence). As DNA, the CDR3 is TGTGCCACCAGCCTGGCCGGGTCCCACTACGAGCAGTACTTC. Translated, it gives CATSLAGSHYEQYF.

This chain uses TRBV29-1 with TRBJ1-1, with 7 nucleotides matching TRBD1. CDR1 is SQVTM, CDR2 ANQGSEA, per germline. Trimming took 3 bases from V and 5 from J; bases not matched to a gene: 3. This CDR3 is 12 amino acids long. The CDR3 region is CSVDPGGTEAFF. CDR3 nucleotides: TGCAGCGTTGACCCAGGGGGGACTGAAGCTTTCTTT. The full variable domain, in which reference TRBV29-1 and TRBJ1-1 provide the parts outside the CDR3, is SAVISQKPSRDICQRGTSLTIQCQVDSQVTMMFWYRQQPGQSLTLIATANQGSEATYESGFVIDKFPISRPNLTFSTLTVSNMSPEDSSIYLCSVDPGGTEAFFGQGTRLTVV.

This sequence joins TRBV10-3 and TRBJ2-3; D is unresolved. V lost 1 base, J lost 3 bases, and 5 bases lay in between. Germline V gene sequence: CDR1 ENHRY, CDR2 SYGVKD. The CDR3 has 13 residues. CDR3 residues: CAISEYQTDTQYF. The DNA for the CDR3 is TGTGCCATCAGTGAGTACCAGACAGATACGCAGTATTTT.

V gene TRBV18 combines with J gene TRBJ2-1, with 11 bases matching TRBD2. The J segment lost 5 bases and the V segment lost 3 bases, leaving 9 bases of the junction unmatched. The CDR3 is 17 residues long. Germline loops: CDR1 KGHSH, CDR2 LQKENI. The chain's CDR3 is CASSPQSPGLADNEQFF. CDR3 nucleotide sequence: TGTGCCAGCTCACCCCAGAGTCCGGGACTAGCGGACAATGAGCAGTTCTTC.

The chain recombines TRBV7-8 with TRBJ2-7; 7 nucleotides line up with TRBD1. The germline CDR1 and CDR2 sequences are SGHVS and FQNEAQ. The V and J ends lost 5 bases and 2 bases, in that order; junction bases with no gene match: 9. The CDR3 sequence is 15 residues long. The CDR3 spells CASSDRTGPTYEQYF. The CDR3 bases are TGTGCCAGCAGCGACCGGACAGGACCTACCTACGAGCAGTACTTC.

This sequence joins TRBV30 and TRBJ2-2; weak D call: TRBD2 (7 bases). Germline CDR1 is GTSNPN and CDR2 is SVGIG (reference sequence). CDR3 length equals 14 residues. With 3 bases removed from V and 0 bases from J, the gap between germline ends came to 8 bases. The CDR3 nucleotides read TGTGCCTGGAGGCGGGGGCCGAACACCGGGGAGCTGTTTTTT. Protein product: CAWRRGPNTGELFF.

In its sample, this clone was seen once. The chain combines TRBV5-5 with TRBJ2-1, with 11 positions matching TRBD2. Germline trimming cut 2 bases from V and 11 bases from J; bases unmatched to any gene: 21. This CDR3 region has 19 residues. CDR1 SGHKS and CDR2 YYEKEE come from the germline V gene (reference sequence). DNA for the CDR3: TGTGCCAGCAGCTTAATGGCGAGCAAGGGACTAGCGGCGAAGACCCAGCAGTTCTTC. The encoded protein is CASSLMASKGLAAKTQQFF. Variable domain in full (rest from reference TRBV5-5 and TRBJ2-1): DAGVTQSPTHLIKTRGQQVTLRCSPISGHKSVSWYQQVLGQGPQFIFQYYEKEERGRGNFPDRFSARQFPNYSSELNVNALLLGDSALYLCASSLMASKGLAAKTQQFFGPGTRLTVL.

The chain employs TRBV5-4 and TRBJ2-3; a possible D gene is TRBD1 (5 bases). CDR3 length: 15 amino acids. The germline V and J ends were trimmed by 0 bases and 2 bases, with 10 bases remaining between them. The V gene's germline CDR1 is SGHNT and CDR2 YYREEE (reference sequence). Here the CDR3 reads CASSLARGLTDTQYF. CDR3 DNA: TGTGCCAGCAGCTTGGCAAGGGGCCTCACAGATACGCAGTATTTT.

This rearrangement joins TRBV7-2 to TRBJ2-7, with D tentatively TRBD1 (5 bases). CDR1 is SGHTA, CDR2 FQGNSA, per germline. Trimming pared 1 base from V and 1 base from J, leaving 11 bases between. The length of the CDR3 is 15 residues. The CDR3 reads CASSLVLDSSYEQYF. The CDR3, as DNA: TGTGCCAGCAGCTTAGTCCTCGACAGTTCCTACGAGCAGTACTTC.

The gene calls are TRBV7-9 and TRBJ1-4, with D unclear. This CDR3 has 16 residues. Per germline, CDR1 SEHNR and CDR2 FQNEAQ (reference sequence). Deletions cut 2 bases from V and 2 bases from J, with 12 bases between. CDR3 nucleotides: TGTGCCAGCAGCTTACCCCCGGCGGGCACTAATGAAAAACTGTTTTTT. This codes for CASSLPPAGTNEKLFF.